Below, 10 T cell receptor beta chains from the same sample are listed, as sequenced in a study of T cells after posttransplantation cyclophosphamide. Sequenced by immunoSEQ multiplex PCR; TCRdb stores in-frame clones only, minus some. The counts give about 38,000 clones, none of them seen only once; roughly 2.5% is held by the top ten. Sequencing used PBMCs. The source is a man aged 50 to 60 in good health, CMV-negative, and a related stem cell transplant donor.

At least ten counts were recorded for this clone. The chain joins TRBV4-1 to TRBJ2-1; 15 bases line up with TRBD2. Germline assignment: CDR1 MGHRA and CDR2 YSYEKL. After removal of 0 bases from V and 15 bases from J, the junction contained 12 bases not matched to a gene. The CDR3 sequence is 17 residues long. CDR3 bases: TGCGCCAGCAGCCAAGATCTTTTCGGACTAGCGGGGGGGCCCCCGTTCTTC. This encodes CASSQDLFGLAGGPPFF.

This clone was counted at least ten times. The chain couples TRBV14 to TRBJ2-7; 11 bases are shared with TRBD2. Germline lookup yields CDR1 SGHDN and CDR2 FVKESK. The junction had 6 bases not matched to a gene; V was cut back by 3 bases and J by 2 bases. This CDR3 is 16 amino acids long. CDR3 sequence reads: CASSHHSGRAPYEQYF. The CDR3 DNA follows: TGTGCCAGCAGCCATCATAGCGGGAGGGCCCCCTACGAGCAGTACTTC.

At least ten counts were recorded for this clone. In nucleotides, the CDR3 is TGTGCCAGTTGCCGGGACAGGGGTTACCACGAGCAGTACTTC. Protein product: CASCRDRGYHEQYF. The chain links TRBV9 to TRBJ2-7; TRBD1 agrees at 10 bases. In germline, CDR1 is SGDLS, CDR2 YYNGEE. Trimming took 8 bases from V and 5 from J; bases not matched to a gene: 10. There are 14 residues in the CDR3.

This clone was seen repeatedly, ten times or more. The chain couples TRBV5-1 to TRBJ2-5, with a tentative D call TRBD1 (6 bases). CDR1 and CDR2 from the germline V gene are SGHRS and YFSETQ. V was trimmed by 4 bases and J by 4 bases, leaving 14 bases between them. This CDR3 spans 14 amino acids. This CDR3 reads CASSGGHGAETQYF. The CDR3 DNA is TGCGCCAGCAGCGGGGGACACGGGGCAGAGACCCAGTACTTC.

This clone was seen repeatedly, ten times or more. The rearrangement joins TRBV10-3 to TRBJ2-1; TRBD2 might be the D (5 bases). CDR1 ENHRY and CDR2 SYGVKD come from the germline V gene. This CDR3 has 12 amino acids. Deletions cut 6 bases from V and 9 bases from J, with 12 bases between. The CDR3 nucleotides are TGTGCCATCAGGCCTCTCCGGGGTGAGCAGTTCTTC. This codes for CAIRPLRGEQFF.

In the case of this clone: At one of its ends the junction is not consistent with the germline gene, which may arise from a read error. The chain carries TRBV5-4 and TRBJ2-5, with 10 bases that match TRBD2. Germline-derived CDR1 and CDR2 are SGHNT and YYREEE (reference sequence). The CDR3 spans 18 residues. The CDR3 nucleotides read TGTGCCAGCACCTTGGGCGGGGCTAGCGGGGGTATCGGGGAGACCCAGTACTTC. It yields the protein CASTLGGASGGIGETQYF.

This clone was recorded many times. CDR3 loop: CAWSVRGTRNTEAFF. The CDR3 nucleotides read TGTGCCTGGAGTGTACGGGGAACGAGGAACACTGAAGCTTTCTTT. The rearrangement uses TRBV30 and TRBJ1-1; D uncertain. The CDR3 is 15 residues long. From germline, CDR1 is GTSNPN and CDR2 SVGIG (reference sequence). V was clipped by 0 bases and J by 1 base, with 12 bases between them.

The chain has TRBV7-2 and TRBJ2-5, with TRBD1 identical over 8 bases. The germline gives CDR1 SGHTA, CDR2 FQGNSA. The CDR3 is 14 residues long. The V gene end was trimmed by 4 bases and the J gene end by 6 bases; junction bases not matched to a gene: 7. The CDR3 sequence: CASSSNRGIKTQYF. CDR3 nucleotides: TGTGCCAGCAGCTCAAACAGGGGGATAAAGACCCAGTACTTC.

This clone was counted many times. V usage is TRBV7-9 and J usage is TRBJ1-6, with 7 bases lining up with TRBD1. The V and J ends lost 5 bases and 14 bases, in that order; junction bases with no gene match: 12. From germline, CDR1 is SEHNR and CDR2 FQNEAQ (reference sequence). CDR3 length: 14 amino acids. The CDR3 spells CASSAPGQFVALHF. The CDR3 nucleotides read TGTGCCAGCAGCGCACCGGGACAGTTTGTCGCCCTCCACTTT.

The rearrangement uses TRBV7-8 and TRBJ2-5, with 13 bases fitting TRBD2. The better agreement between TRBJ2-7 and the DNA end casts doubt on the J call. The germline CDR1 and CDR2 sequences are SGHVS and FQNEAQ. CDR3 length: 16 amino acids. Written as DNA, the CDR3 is TGTGCCAGCAGCTCCATAGGACTAGCGGGGGCCTACGAGCAGTACTTC. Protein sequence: CASSSIGLAGAYEQYF.